The clone carrying this TCR beta chain was seen repeatedly, ten times or more. Antigen unknown. The sample has other DNA sequences that encode this CDR3 too. This specimen belongs to a study of shared clonotypes between healthy human individuals. Regarding the study as a whole: A limitation of the genetic and exposure-history diversity represented arose from few donors. What rarefaction showed was incomplete sorted-subset sequencing despite large depth. In this cohort, only blood was sampled, and tissue repertoires likely differ.

CDR1 is MRHNA and CDR2 is SNTAGT in the germline V gene. The CDR3 spans 13 residues. The V end lost 2 bases, the J end lost 3 bases, and 7 bases lay between the germline ends. Original data processing: Filtering differed because ImmunoSEQ produced junction-only sequences that carried no quality scores. Assay: immunoSEQ multiplex PCR; the TCRdb copy retains only in-frame clones and omits some. V and J calls and clone size follow that table, whereas D and trimming were derived from the DNA. The data hold fewer than 400,000 clones, with around 72% observed a single time. The clonotype was recovered from a man aged 25 to 40 in good health. The V gene is TRBV6-4, the J gene TRBJ1-1; D is uncertain. Sequencing was carried out using memory CD4+ T cells sorted from blood. As for subset: CD45RA-negative fraction. The DNA of the CDR3 is TGTGCCAGCAGTGACAGGCAGGACACTGAAGCTTTCTTT. Its translation is CASSDRQDTEAFF.